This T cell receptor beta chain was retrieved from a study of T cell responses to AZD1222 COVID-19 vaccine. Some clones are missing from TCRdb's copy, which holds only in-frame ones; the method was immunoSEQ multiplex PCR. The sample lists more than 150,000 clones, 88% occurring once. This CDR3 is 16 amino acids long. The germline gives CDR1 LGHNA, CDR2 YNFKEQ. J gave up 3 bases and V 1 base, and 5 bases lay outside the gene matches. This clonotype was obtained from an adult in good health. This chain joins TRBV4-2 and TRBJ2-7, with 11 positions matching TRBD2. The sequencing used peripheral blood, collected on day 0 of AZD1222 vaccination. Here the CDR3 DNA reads TGTGCCAGCAGCCAAGTTAGCGGGAGGGCCGTCTACGAGCAGTACTTC. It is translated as CASSQVSGRAVYEQYF.